A selection of T cell receptor beta chains follows, all from one sample in a study of cytomegalovirus exposure and HLA in healthy donors. Sequencing was performed with immunoSEQ multiplex PCR; in TCRdb, only in-frame clones are kept and a portion is missing. The repertoire holds 60,000 to 75,000 clones, 74% seen once, with 8.5% to 14% in the top ten. Specimen: PBMCs. The receptors derive from a woman aged 55-75 years in good health and CMV-seropositive. The conserved cysteine and the conserved F or W are not part of the CDR3 here.

v_call cdr3_aa
TRBV29-1 SVAVSSYEQY
TRBV30 AWSVHLEQY
TRBV10-3 AIRASDNEQF
TRBV11-2 ASRWDRVGTGELF
TRBV10-1 ASSPGQWGYEQY
TRBV29-1 SVGPGLDGYT
TRBV19 ASRVAGNEKLF
TRBV7-9 ASSWGQNNSPLH
TRBV5-4 ASSLGQGSAEQY
TRBV28 ASSTTGLIYGYT
TRBV5-8 ASSPGYRGRGEKLF
TRBV4-2 ASSQDLAQGLSPLH
TRBV5-1 ASGSGGASNEQF
TRBV7-2 ASSLGVARDRNIQY
TRBV19 ASSIGQGWPPQH
TRBV30 AWSVPGFGGAGNEQF
TRBV7-9 ASSLSQGRGNQPQH
TRBV4-1 ASSHPSGGAEQY
TRBV6-1 ASSEMGLARETQY
TRBV6-5 ASRTDRNYGYT
TRBV5-4 ASSPPGVSSGRTDTQY
TRBV10-3 AIRDQTGGLSTDTQY
TRBV6-5 ASNRLAGSRDTQY
TRBV5-4 ASRPQGGIYEQY
TRBV5-1 ASRIGQVLSYEQY
TRBV4-1 ASSQVNFGGVYYEQY
TRBV29-1 SVELAGIGQPQH
TRBV2 ASSSDLGTDTQY
TRBV6-1 ASSRQGPGYGYT
TRBV19 ASSLEGGRYQETQY